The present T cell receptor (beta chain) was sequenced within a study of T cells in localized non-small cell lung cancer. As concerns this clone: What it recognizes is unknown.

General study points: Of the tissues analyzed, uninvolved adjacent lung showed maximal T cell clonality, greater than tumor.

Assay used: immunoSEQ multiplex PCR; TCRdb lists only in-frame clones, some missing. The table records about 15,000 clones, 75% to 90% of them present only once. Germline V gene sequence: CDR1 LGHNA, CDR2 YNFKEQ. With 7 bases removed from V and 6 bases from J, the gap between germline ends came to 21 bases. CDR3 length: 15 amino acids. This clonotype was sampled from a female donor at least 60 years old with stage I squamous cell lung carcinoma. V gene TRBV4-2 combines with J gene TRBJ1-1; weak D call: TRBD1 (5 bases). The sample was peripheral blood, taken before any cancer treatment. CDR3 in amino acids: CASTPSAGGNAEAFF. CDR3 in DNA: TGTGCCAGCACGCCAAGTGCCGGGGGAAATGCTGAAGCTTTCTTT.